These T cell receptor beta chains were read from a single sample in a study of blood T cell repertoires in COVID-19. Profiled with immunoSEQ multiplex PCR; TCRdb holds only in-frame clones, not every one. The sample shows approximately 170,000 clones, about four fifths of them seen only once. Sequencing was carried out using peripheral blood. These TCRs come from an elderly woman with COVID-19, enrolled during active disease. Each CDR3 is given with its conserved first and last residue. D genes are given only for firm matches. Size tells how often a clone was seen (once, few, many) or the class of an expanded clone, and some rows leave it out.

CDR3aa: CASSPSINGDYEQYF; CDR3nt: TGTGCCAGCTCACCATCTATCAACGGGGACTACGAGCAGTACTTC; abundance: -; d_gene: -; v_gene: TRBV18; j_gene: TRBJ2-7; len: 15
CDR3aa: CASSPRVTDNEQFF; CDR3nt: TGTGCCAGCTCACCACGGGTAACAGACAATGAGCAGTTCTTC; abundance: -; d_gene: -; v_gene: TRBV18; j_gene: TRBJ2-1; len: 14
CDR3aa: CASSPLHRGDGETQYF; CDR3nt: TGTGCCAGCTCACCACTCCACCGCGGAGACGGAGAGACCCAGTACTTC; abundance: -; d_gene: -; v_gene: TRBV18; j_gene: TRBJ2-5; len: 16
CDR3aa: CSAQGATNEKLFF; CDR3nt: TGCAGCGCTCAGGGGGCAACTAATGAAAAACTGTTTTTT; abundance: once; d_gene: TRBD1; v_gene: TRBV29-1; j_gene: TRBJ1-4; len: 13
CDR3aa: CASDGDTEAFF; CDR3nt: TGTGCCAGCGACGGGGACACTGAAGCTTTCTTT; abundance: -; d_gene: -; v_gene: TRBV28; j_gene: TRBJ1-1; len: 11
CDR3aa: CASSGSRGSLRGELFF; CDR3nt: TGTGCCAGCAGTGGGTCCCGCGGTTCTTTAAGGGGGGAGCTGTTTTTT; abundance: -; d_gene: -; v_gene: TRBV28; j_gene: TRBJ2-2; len: 16
CDR3aa: CASSQGQIAGSYNEQFF; CDR3nt: TGCGCCAGCAGCCAAGGCCAAATAGCGGGGTCCTACAATGAGCAGTTCTTC; abundance: -; d_gene: TRBD2; v_gene: TRBV4-3; j_gene: TRBJ2-1; len: 17
CDR3aa: CASSFRTGDDEQYF; CDR3nt: TGCGCCAGCAGCTTCAGGACAGGGGACGACGAGCAGTACTTC; abundance: few; d_gene: TRBD1; v_gene: TRBV5-1; j_gene: TRBJ2-7; len: 14
CDR3aa: CASEPEGSAEEKLFF; CDR3nt: TGTGCCAGCGAACCGGAGGGGAGTGCAGAAGAAAAACTGTTTTTT; abundance: -; d_gene: -; v_gene: TRBV7-9; j_gene: TRBJ1-4; len: 15
CDR3aa: CASSQVAGGDYGYTF; CDR3nt: TGTGCCAGCAGCCAAGTCGCAGGGGGAGACTATGGCTACACCTTC; abundance: -; d_gene: TRBD1; v_gene: TRBV3-1/TRBV3-2; j_gene: TRBJ1-2; len: 15
CDR3aa: CASSQHTNGEQYF; CDR3nt: TGTGCCAGCTCACAACACACCAACGGGGAGCAGTACTTC; abundance: once; d_gene: -; v_gene: TRBV18; j_gene: TRBJ2-7; len: 13
CDR3aa: CASSSDRAAYNEQFF; CDR3nt: TGTGCCAGCAGCTCGGACAGGGCGGCCTACAATGAGCAGTTCTTC; abundance: -; d_gene: TRBD1; v_gene: TRBV7-3; j_gene: TRBJ2-1; len: 15
CDR3aa: CASSLSETQYF; CDR3nt: TGTGCCAGCAGCCTCAGTGAGACCCAGTACTTC; abundance: -; d_gene: -; v_gene: TRBV12-3/TRBV12-4; j_gene: TRBJ2-5; len: 11
CDR3aa: CASSPGPNTGELFF; CDR3nt: TGTGCCAGCTCACCGGGGCCGAACACCGGGGAGCTGTTTTTT; abundance: once; d_gene: -; v_gene: TRBV18; j_gene: TRBJ2-2; len: 14
CDR3aa: CASSLVGTSAYNEQFF; CDR3nt: TGTGCCAGCAGCTTAGTAGGGACTAGCGCGTACAATGAGCAGTTCTTC; abundance: -; d_gene: TRBD2; v_gene: TRBV11-3; j_gene: TRBJ2-1; len: 16
CDR3aa: CASSIGQGGGETQYF; CDR3nt: TGTGCCAGTAGTATCGGACAAGGTGGGGGGGAGACCCAGTACTTC; abundance: few; d_gene: -; v_gene: TRBV19; j_gene: TRBJ2-5; len: 15
CDR3aa: CASSLDRPMNTEAFF; CDR3nt: TGTGCCAGTAGTCTCGACAGACCTATGAACACTGAAGCTTTCTTT; abundance: few; d_gene: -; v_gene: TRBV19; j_gene: TRBJ1-1; len: 15
CDR3aa: CASSSQTGGVYGYTF; CDR3nt: TGCGCCAGCAGCTCTCAGACAGGGGGCGTCTATGGCTACACCTTC; abundance: -; d_gene: TRBD1; v_gene: TRBV5-1; j_gene: TRBJ1-2; len: 15
CDR3aa: CASSIVGGTHEQYF; CDR3nt: TGTGCCAGTAGTATAGTAGGGGGCACCCACGAGCAGTACTTC; abundance: -; d_gene: TRBD1; v_gene: TRBV19; j_gene: TRBJ2-7; len: 14
CDR3aa: CATSRDRPTNEKLFF; CDR3nt: TGTGCCACCAGCAGGGACAGGCCAACTAATGAAAAACTGTTTTTT; abundance: once; d_gene: TRBD1; v_gene: TRBV15; j_gene: TRBJ1-4; len: 15
CDR3aa: CASSPGQVADTQYF; CDR3nt: TGTGCCAGCAGCCCCGGACAGGTCGCAGATACGCAGTATTTT; abundance: -; d_gene: TRBD1; v_gene: TRBV5-4; j_gene: TRBJ2-3; len: 14
CDR3aa: CASRSFGAGANVLTF; CDR3nt: TGTGCCAGCAGAAGCTTTGGTGCTGGGGCCAACGTCCTGACTTTC; abundance: -; d_gene: -; v_gene: TRBV2; j_gene: TRBJ2-6; len: 15
CDR3aa: CASSQERDYRDNEQFF; CDR3nt: TGCGCCAGCAGCCAAGAAAGGGACTACAGAGACAATGAGCAGTTCTTC; abundance: -; d_gene: TRBD2; v_gene: TRBV4-1; j_gene: TRBJ2-1; len: 16
CDR3aa: CAWSPGWTEAFF; CDR3nt: TGTGCCTGGAGTCCGGGGTGGACTGAAGCTTTCTTT; abundance: -; d_gene: -; v_gene: TRBV30; j_gene: TRBJ1-1; len: 12
CDR3aa: CATQGPTGELFF; CDR3nt: TGTGCCACCCAGGGCCCCACCGGGGAGCTGTTTTTT; abundance: -; d_gene: -; v_gene: TRBV19; j_gene: TRBJ2-2; len: 12
CDR3aa: CASSLRGGELGNEQFF; CDR3nt: TGTGCCAGCAGCTTGCGTGGTGGGGAGTTGGGCAATGAGCAGTTCTTC; abundance: -; d_gene: -; v_gene: TRBV9; j_gene: TRBJ2-1; len: 16
CDR3aa: CASSPLPLAGGLLSTDTQYF; CDR3nt: TGTGCCAGCAGTCCGCTCCCACTAGCGGGGGGCCTTCTTAGCACAGATACGCAGTATTTT; abundance: few; d_gene: TRBD2; v_gene: TRBV27; j_gene: TRBJ2-3; len: 20
CDR3aa: CASNRQGPYEQYF; CDR3nt: TGTGCCAGCAATAGACAGGGGCCCTACGAGCAGTACTTC; abundance: -; d_gene: TRBD1; v_gene: TRBV6-6; j_gene: TRBJ2-7; len: 13
CDR3aa: CASSPAGGLTIYF; CDR3nt: TGCGCCAGCAGCCCCGCCGGTGGACTCACCATATATTTT; abundance: -; d_gene: -; v_gene: TRBV4-1; j_gene: TRBJ1-3; len: 13
CDR3aa: CASSYRLAGLSTDTQYF; CDR3nt: TGTGCCAGCAGCTACCGACTAGCGGGCCTTAGCACAGATACGCAGTATTTT; abundance: -; d_gene: TRBD2; v_gene: TRBV7-9; j_gene: TRBJ2-3; len: 17
CDR3aa: CASSHWDRLTEAFF; CDR3nt: TGTGCCAGCAGCCACTGGGACAGGCTCACTGAAGCTTTCTTT; abundance: once; d_gene: TRBD1; v_gene: TRBV3-1/TRBV3-2; j_gene: TRBJ1-1; len: 14
CDR3aa: CASSPRFAGTANTGELFF; CDR3nt: TGTGCCAGCAGCCCCAGGTTCGCGGGTACCGCGAACACCGGGGAGCTGTTTTTT; abundance: -; d_gene: -; v_gene: TRBV9; j_gene: TRBJ2-2; len: 18
CDR3aa: CASSQGTRGAFF; CDR3nt: TGTGCCAGCAGCCAAGGGACCCGGGGGGCTTTCTTT; abundance: -; d_gene: -; v_gene: TRBV14; j_gene: TRBJ1-1; len: 12
CDR3aa: CASRSGGQPQHF; CDR3nt: TGTGCCAGCAGAAGCGGGGGTCAGCCCCAGCATTTT; abundance: -; d_gene: -; v_gene: TRBV6-5; j_gene: TRBJ1-5; len: 12
CDR3aa: CASSDRDRINSPLHF; CDR3nt: TGTGCCAGCAGTGACCGGGACAGGATAAACTCACCCCTCCACTTT; abundance: -; d_gene: TRBD1; v_gene: TRBV25-1; j_gene: TRBJ1-6; len: 15
CDR3aa: CASSGTGGGYGYTF; CDR3nt: TGCGCCAGCAGTGGGACAGGGGGCGGCTATGGCTACACCTTC; abundance: -; d_gene: TRBD1; v_gene: TRBV10-2; j_gene: TRBJ1-2; len: 14
CDR3aa: CASSGRGNTGELFF; CDR3nt: TGTGCCAGCAGCGGCAGGGGTAACACCGGGGAGCTGTTTTTT; abundance: -; d_gene: -; v_gene: TRBV9; j_gene: TRBJ2-2; len: 14
CDR3aa: CASSYSRDRSYEQYF; CDR3nt: TGTGCCAGCAGTTACTCCCGGGACAGATCCTACGAGCAGTACTTC; abundance: -; d_gene: TRBD1; v_gene: TRBV6-5; j_gene: TRBJ2-7; len: 15
CDR3aa: CASSPGRSGANVLTF; CDR3nt: TGTGCCAGCAGTCCAGGGAGGTCTGGGGCCAACGTCCTGACTTTC; abundance: -; d_gene: -; v_gene: TRBV6-8; j_gene: TRBJ2-6; len: 15
CDR3aa: CASSQASGTGFSGANVLTF; CDR3nt: TGCGCCAGCAGCCAAGCATCAGGGACAGGCTTCTCTGGGGCCAACGTCCTGACTTTC; abundance: -; d_gene: TRBD1; v_gene: TRBV4-3; j_gene: TRBJ2-6; len: 19
CDR3aa: CATSDRTSGTDTQYF; CDR3nt: TGTGCCACCAGTGACCGGACTAGTGGCACAGATACGCAGTATTTT; abundance: -; d_gene: TRBD2; v_gene: TRBV24-1; j_gene: TRBJ2-3; len: 15
CDR3aa: CSASSPSGVGEQFF; CDR3nt: TGCAGTGCTAGTTCCCCTAGCGGGGTAGGTGAGCAGTTCTTC; abundance: -; d_gene: TRBD2; v_gene: TRBV20-1; j_gene: TRBJ2-1; len: 14
CDR3aa: CASSTTLGGLGGDTQYF; CDR3nt: TGTGCCAGTAGTACGACCCTTGGGGGACTGGGGGGAGATACGCAGTATTTT; abundance: once; d_gene: -; v_gene: TRBV19; j_gene: TRBJ2-3; len: 17
CDR3aa: CASRRGQSTGELFF; CDR3nt: TGTGCCAGCCGGCGAGGGCAAAGCACCGGGGAGCTGTTTTTT; abundance: -; d_gene: -; v_gene: TRBV6-5; j_gene: TRBJ2-2; len: 14
CDR3aa: CASSGSSYNSPLHF; CDR3nt: TGTGCCAGCTCGGGTAGCTCCTATAATTCACCCCTCCACTTT; abundance: -; d_gene: -; v_gene: TRBV9; j_gene: TRBJ1-6; len: 14
CDR3aa: CASSQVRSSNTGELFF; CDR3nt: TGCGCCAGCAGCCAAGTTCGGTCATCGAACACCGGGGAGCTGTTTTTT; abundance: -; d_gene: -; v_gene: TRBV4-1; j_gene: TRBJ2-2; len: 16
CDR3aa: CATRYGRGITDTQYF; CDR3nt: TGTGCCACCCGTTACGGGAGGGGGATCACAGATACGCAGTATTTT; abundance: -; d_gene: TRBD2; v_gene: TRBV15; j_gene: TRBJ2-3; len: 15
CDR3aa: CASSQTGGYDTQYF; CDR3nt: TGCGCCAGCAGCCAAACGGGGGGCTACGATACGCAGTATTTT; abundance: -; d_gene: -; v_gene: TRBV4-3; j_gene: TRBJ2-3; len: 14